This TCR beta chain was profiled in a study of beta chain features in type 1 diabetes. To note about this clone: Its specificity is unknown.

CD45RO/CCR7/CD25/CD127/CD95/CD27 separated CD4+ naive, central memory, regulatory and stem cell-like memory cells by sorting. Sorted populations all had greater than 95% purity. Isolated RNA was reverse transcribed in full, so expressed TCRB transcripts were sequenced. Profiled with immunoSEQ multiplex PCR; TCRdb holds only in-frame clones, not every one. The table lists under 800,000 clones, roughly a sixth of them singletons. Whole-study results and caveats: With patients and controls alike, PCR might favor shorter templates to an equal degree. Lower insertion and higher deletion counts appeared at VDJ junctions in type 1 diabetes patients.

The sample consisted of naive CD4+ T cells from blood. This TCR was recovered from a young man in good health.

The CDR3 region is CASSLPGGAVTEAFF. The CDR3 nucleotides are TGCGCCAGCAGTCTCCCAGGGGGTGCGGTCACTGAAGCTTTCTTT. This chain connects TRBV23-1 to TRBJ1-1; 7 nucleotides agree with TRBD1. TRBV23-1 is filed as an ORF, its function uncertain. This CDR3 is 15 amino acids long. With 4 bases clipped from V and 4 bases from J, the junction kept 9 bases outside the gene matches.